This TCR beta chain comes out of a study of cytomegalovirus exposure and HLA in healthy donors (dated by TCRdb to 2015 to 2018). Some background on the complete study: An earlier analysis of roughly 570 of the donors reported approximately 260 Gb of sequence data and around 110 million unique TCR beta sequences obtained from around 190 million T cells. An early release covering roughly 640 HLA-typed donors comprised approximately 290 gigabases of sequencing data and about 90 million unique TCR sequences. Of the 300 to 500 genotyped donors, approximately 80% were placed in the genetic ancestry cluster associated with self-reported Caucasian donors. The aim of the study was to test whether cataloging public T cell receptors could identify signatures of past pathogen exposure. Using immunosequencing, the study profiled T cell repertoires from 666 subjects and related those repertoires to cytomegalovirus serostatus. Besides the first cohort of roughly 700 subjects, a separate validation cohort made up of roughly 120 different subjects was used. The study combined high-throughput TCR immunosequencing, statistical association of individual TCRs with disease status, and machine learning to predict cytomegalovirus infection status. A later analysis re-analyzed previously published TCR beta repertoires from 666 donors and added high-resolution HLA genotyping to study TCR occurrence patterns. The later analysis used no new phenotypic data to find candidate immune exposures, relying instead on TCR beta sequences and their occurrence across donors. An earlier analysis of fewer than 750 of the donors used high-throughput TCR beta sequencing to judge whether each TCR beta V gene segment behaved as functional or pseudogenic. Donor age, sex, ethnicity and CMV serostatus were compiled together with the repertoire data. Genome-wide SNP genotypes for about 60% of the 666 donors were used in a later genetic analysis, which treated that subset as a discovery cohort. Every discovery cohort repertoire had been produced on one sequencing platform. HLA typing included class I and class II loci at four-digit resolution. Typing coverage differed by locus: A, B, C, DRB1 and DQB1 were typed in about 629-640 donors, DQA1 in about 500, DPA1 in over 600, and DPB1 in 450 to 490. Five DR-DQ haplotypes were treated as single units for association and clustering because of strong linkage in the cohort. On average, roughly 200,000 unique TCR beta nucleotide sequences were sequenced per donor among 398 genotyped donors of the cohort, with 15% to 20% of those sequences being non-productive.

The library relied on the immunoSEQ multiplex PCR assay. For the multiplex PCR, a mixture combining 60 forward primers for TCR Vbeta segments and 13 reverse primers for TCR Jbeta segments was used. Amplification of the CDR3 region of rearranged TCR beta genes was performed with a multiplex PCR assay on genomic DNA. Amplified TCR beta libraries were sequenced as 87-base-pair reads on the Illumina HiSeq System. Under the source paper's analysis protocol: In a later analysis, 80 million or so unique TCR beta chains were counted across the 666 repertoires, and about 10 million of these chains were shared by at least two donors. To remove PCR and sequencing errors, raw reads were error-corrected and collapsed into unique sequences using a nearest-neighbor algorithm that merged closely related sequences. To assign V, D and J gene segments, CDR3 sequences were aligned to IMGT reference sequences. Each retained sequence needed at least a six-nucleotide match to both a V gene segment and a J gene segment. A rearrangement was called productive if the CDR3 had no stop codons and remained in frame with V and J, and every other rearrangement was called non-productive. CDR3 was defined according to IMGT convention as the region running from the second conserved V-encoded cysteine to the conserved J-encoded phenylalanine. In an earlier analysis of 550 to 650 of the donors, sequences lacking an unambiguous match to a single V gene segment were excluded. An earlier analysis of 450 to 650 of the donors called V segments functional above 56.7% productive rearrangements and segregating when the between-donor standard deviation exceeded 5%. A statistical classification framework was developed to diagnose cytomegalovirus status using the catalog of TCR beta chain sequences. In a later analysis, V and J genes were assigned by comparing TCR nucleotide sequences against IMGT/GENE-DB human TR gene sequences. In a later analysis, CDR3 sequences and most-parsimonious VDJ recombination scenarios were assigned using the TCRdist pipeline. In a later analysis, each TCR beta chain was defined by its CDR3 amino acid sequence together with its V-gene family, and reads lacking a unique V-gene family were excluded. To address suspected cross-contamination and a sequencing artifact, a later analysis removed some 620 highly shared, low-generation-probability nucleotide sequences. A later analysis calculated a clonal expansion index for each public chain from normalized within-repertoire ranks of inferred template counts. In a later analysis, generation probabilities were computed using a VDJ recombination model fitted to out-of-frame rearrangements, and the results were checked against IGoR. Hypergeometric tests were used in a later analysis to score TCR-TCR, TCR-HLA and TCR-CMV co-occurrence, with a repertoire-size bias correction applied to the TCR pairs. False discovery rates were estimated in a later analysis by permuting HLA or CMV assignments 20 times. In a later analysis, co-occurring TCRs were grouped using DBSCAN, and TCRdist sequence similarity was added for clustering within HLA-allele-positive subsets. Repertoires with fewer than 30,000 or more than 120,000 public chains were left out of co-occurrence clustering, as were five repertoires with anomalous nucleotide sharing. TCRdb holds this immuneACCESS table with in-frame rearrangements only. Some clones are missing; in checked studies, unresolved V genes explain under half, and the rest has no known cause. V and J calls and clone size are as listed in that table; D and trimming were resolved from the DNA. Recorded for this sample are some 84,000 clones; around 77% of them occurred a single time. Clones ranked in the top ten supply over 2% of the sample.

From its cysteine to its phenylalanine, the CDR3 spans 17 amino acids. Just CDR3 DNA is preserved here, 51 bases in frame from base 1. The germline V gene gives CDR1 as SGHTA and CDR2 as FQGNSA. Unmatched junction bases come to 9, with V trimmed by 4 bases and J by 3 bases. Of note for this clone: Its target antigen remains unknown. No base qualities exist here, and no much larger clone lies one base off it.

General findings and caveats noted by the study authors: The authors suggested that the approach could potentially be extended to other disease states and immunological phenotypes. A further reported finding was that TCR beta sequences accurately predicted the HLA-A and HLA-B alleles for most subjects in the first cohort. Compared with the roughly 600-donor mean, donors in an Asian-associated ancestry cluster had fewer N-insertions in productive TCRs, according to a later genetic analysis. According to a later analysis, TCR association rates differed among HLA loci, with DRB1 alleles showing the most associated TCRs and HLA-C alleles showing the fewest. Only TCR beta chains were sequenced in this cohort, and the absence of alpha or paired-chain data limited detectable features. In vitro tests confirmed that three of the cytomegalovirus-associated TCR beta chains recognize cytomegalovirus antigens. Sequencing depth was assumed to be roughly uniform across donors in the presence/absence analyses, though that assumption may not hold. Because HLA typing was unavailable for some donors at each locus, only the typed subset was used in association tests. Broadly in line with IMGT annotations, most TCR beta V segments showed up in productive rearrangements about 87% or about 30% of the time in an earlier analysis of several hundred of the donors. Fewer than 20 rarely observed V segments, including chromosome 9 orphons, were excluded from the earlier analysis of some 590 of the donors because counts were too low. A cluster of highly shared sequence variants was judged likely to represent a technical artifact of the sequencing pipeline. Because the 87-base-pair reads could not distinguish some IMGT-functional V segments, including TRBV6-2 and TRBV6-3, those segments were excluded. Strong co-occurrence of HLA alleles, especially DR and DQ, made assigning TCR associations to individual alleles difficult. According to a later analysis, most CMV-associated TCR beta chains appeared to be HLA-restricted, and the HLA associations seemed to be driven largely by CMV exposure. Immune exposure information for the cohort was limited to CMV serostatus. While some public TCRs were present in many individuals, most TCR sequences turned up only very rarely across donors. Cytomegalovirus status was reported to be diagnosed by the classifier with high specificity and sensitivity in both the original and validation cohorts. At a false discovery rate of 0.05, a later analysis linked under 20,000 TCR beta sequences to specific HLA alleles. A later analysis found that HLA-associated TCR beta chains were more clonally expanded and had lower generation probabilities than equally common non-associated chains. Correlated functional status among segregating V segments might reflect linkage disequilibrium, but an unknown experimental factor could not be ruled out. Several of the top co-occurrence clusters appeared to be linked to parvovirus B19, influenza, CMV and Epstein-Barr virus, according to a later analysis. In the study, some 160 TCR beta chains were listed as associated with cytomegalovirus. An association between a missense DCLRE1C variant and V-gene and J-gene trimming of TCR beta chains was found in a later genetic analysis and replicated in an independent cohort.

In total, 600 or so healthy bone marrow donors made up the cohort. Cohort members were all nominally healthy when sampled, although unrecorded immune exposures were likely present. The donor tested CMV seronegative, placing the donor among the 352 seronegative members of the cohort. Every donor gave a peripheral blood sample, and the peripheral blood mononuclear cells from that sample were used for TCR beta sequencing. The Qiagen DNeasy Blood Extraction Kit was used to extract genomic DNA from the blood cell samples. This receptor chain uses TRBV7-2 and TRBJ1-3; 10 bases in the middle match TRBD1. This clonotype originated in a boy aged 10-17 years in good health and CMV-seronegative. The sequenced sample consisted of PBMCs. The sequenced DNA: TGTGCCAGCAGCTCAAAGGGGGGACAGGGGAGTGGAAACACCATATATTTT. This is translated as CASSSKGGQGSGNTIYF.